This entry describes one T cell receptor beta chain. Its antigen is not identified. The source of the sample is a study of T cells after yellow fever vaccination. On the study more broadly: Preparing low-cell-number fractions relied on SMART-Seq v4 Ultra Low Input. Findings and caveats of the study: Post-booster repertoires again held most primary-vaccination clones (around 95% CD4, just under 90% CD8).

Via MiXCR, TCRdb re-called the 5' RACE reads, giving one row per CDR3 protein. The repertoire holds roughly 260,000 distinct CDR3 sequences, with 13% as singletons. V dropped 6 bases and J dropped 1; count of bases not matched to a gene: 6. CDR3 size: 14 residues. Germline V gene sequence: CDR1 DFQATT, CDR2 SNEGSKA (reference sequence). The clonotype comes from a young man who received the YFV17D yellow fever vaccine. The source was CD4+ T cells sorted from PBMCs, collected 45 days after the yellow fever booster vaccination. The V gene is TRBV20-1, the J gene TRBJ2-7; 10 bases map to TRBD2. CDR3 in DNA: TGCAGTGCACCTACTAGCGGGAAGTCCTACGAGCAGTACTTC. This encodes CSAPTSGKSYEQYF.